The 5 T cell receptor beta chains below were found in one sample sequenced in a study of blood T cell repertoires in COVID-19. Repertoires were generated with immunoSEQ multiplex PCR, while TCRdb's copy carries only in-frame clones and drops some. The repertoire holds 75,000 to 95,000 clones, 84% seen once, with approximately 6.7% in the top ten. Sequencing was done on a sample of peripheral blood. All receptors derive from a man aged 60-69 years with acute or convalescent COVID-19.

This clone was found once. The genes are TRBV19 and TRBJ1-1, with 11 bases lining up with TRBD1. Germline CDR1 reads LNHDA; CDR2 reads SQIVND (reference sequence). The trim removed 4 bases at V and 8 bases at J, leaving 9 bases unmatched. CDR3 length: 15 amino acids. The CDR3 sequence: CASSTRDRGTGEAFF. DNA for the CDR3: TGTGCCAGTAGTACCCGGGACAGGGGGACGGGGGAAGCTTTCTTT.

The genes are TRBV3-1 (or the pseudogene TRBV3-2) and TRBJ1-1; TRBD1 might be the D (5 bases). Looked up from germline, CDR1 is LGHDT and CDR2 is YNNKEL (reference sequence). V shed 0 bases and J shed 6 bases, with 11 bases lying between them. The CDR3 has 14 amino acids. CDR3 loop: CASSQDSGIAEAFF. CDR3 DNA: TGTGCCAGCAGCCAAGATTCAGGGATAGCTGAAGCTTTCTTT.

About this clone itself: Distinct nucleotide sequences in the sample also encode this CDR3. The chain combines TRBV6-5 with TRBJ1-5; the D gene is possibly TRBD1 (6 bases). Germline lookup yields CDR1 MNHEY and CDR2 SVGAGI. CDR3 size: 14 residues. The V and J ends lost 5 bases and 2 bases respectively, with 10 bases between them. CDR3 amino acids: CASSRRQGNQPQHF. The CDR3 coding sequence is TGTGCCAGCAGTCGTCGACAGGGCAATCAGCCCCAGCATTTT.

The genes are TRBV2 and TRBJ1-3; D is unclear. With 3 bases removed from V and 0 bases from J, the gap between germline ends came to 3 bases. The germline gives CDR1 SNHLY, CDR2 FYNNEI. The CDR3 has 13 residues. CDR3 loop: CASSDISGNTIYF. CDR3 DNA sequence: TGTGCCAGCAGTGACATCTCTGGAAACACCATATATTTT.

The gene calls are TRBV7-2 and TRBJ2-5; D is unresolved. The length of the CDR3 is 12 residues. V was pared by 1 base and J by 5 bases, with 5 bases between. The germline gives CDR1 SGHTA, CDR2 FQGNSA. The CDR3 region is CASSLEAETQYF. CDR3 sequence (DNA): TGTGCCAGCAGCTTAGAAGCTGAGACCCAGTACTTC.